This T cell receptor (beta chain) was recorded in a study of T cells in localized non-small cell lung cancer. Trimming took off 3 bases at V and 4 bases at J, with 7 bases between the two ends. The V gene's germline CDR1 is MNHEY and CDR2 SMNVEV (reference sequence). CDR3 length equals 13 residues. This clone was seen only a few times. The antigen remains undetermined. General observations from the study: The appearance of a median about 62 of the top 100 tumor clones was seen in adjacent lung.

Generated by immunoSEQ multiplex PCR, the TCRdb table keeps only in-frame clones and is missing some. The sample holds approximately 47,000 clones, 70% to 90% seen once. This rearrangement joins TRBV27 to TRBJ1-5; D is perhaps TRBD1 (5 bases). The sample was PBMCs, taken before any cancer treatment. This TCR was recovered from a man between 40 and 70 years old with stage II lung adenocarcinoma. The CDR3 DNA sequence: TGTGCCAGCAGTTTGGACATTAATCAGCCCCAGCATTTT. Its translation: CASSLDINQPQHF.